The 16 T cell receptor beta chains below were found in one sample sequenced in a study of T cell responses to AZD1222 COVID-19 vaccine. Repertoires were generated with immunoSEQ multiplex PCR, while TCRdb's copy carries only in-frame clones and drops some. The table lists some 180,000 clones, 92% of them singletons. Material: peripheral blood, obtained 28 days after the second AZD1222 dose. All receptors come from an adult who received the AZD1222 COVID-19 vaccine.

This chain joins TRBV5-6 and TRBJ1-5; 7 bases align to TRBD1. The CDR3 is made up of 16 amino acids. In germline, CDR1 is SGHDT, CDR2 YYEEEE. The V gene end was trimmed by 0 bases and the J gene end by 0 bases; junction bases not matched to a gene: 3. This CDR3 reads CASSLGGQYSNQPQHF. CDR3 nucleotide sequence: TGTGCCAGCAGCTTGGGGGGACAGTATAGCAATCAGCCCCAGCATTTT. Using reference TRBV5-6 and TRBJ1-5 for the parts outside the CDR3, the full variable domain is DAGVTQSPTHLIKTRGQQVTLRCSPKSGHDTVSWYQQALGQGPQFIFQYYEEEERQRGNFPDRFSGHQFPNYSSELNVNALLLGDSALYLCASSLGGQYSNQPQHFGDGTRLSIL.

The sample holds a few counts of this clone. The chain links TRBV6-5 to TRBJ2-1; 9 bases agree with TRBD2. The CDR3 sequence is 15 residues long. J gave up 10 bases and V 5 bases, and 12 bases lay outside the gene matches. Germline CDR1 is MNHEY and CDR2 is SVGAGI. CDR3 loop: CASSPQSGGSVEQFF. The CDR3, as DNA: TGTGCCAGCAGTCCTCAAAGCGGGGGGTCAGTAGAGCAGTTCTTC.

The chain carries TRBV5-1 and TRBJ2-2; TRBD2 aligns across 8 bases. Germline V gives CDR1 SGHRS, CDR2 YFSETQ. The CDR3 has 15 residues. V was clipped by 6 bases and J by 6 bases; unmatched bases: 10. In nucleotides, the CDR3 is TGCGCCAGCATAGGCGGGGGGACCTCCGCCGGGGAGCTGTTTTTT. Protein: CASIGGGTSAGELFF.

The chain employs TRBV12-3 or TRBV12-4 and TRBJ1-1; weak D call: TRBD1 (5 bases). The V and J ends lost 1 base and 3 bases respectively, with 6 bases between them. The CDR3 runs 13 residues. The CDR3 nucleotides read TGTGCCAGCAGTTTAGAACAGGACACTGAAGCTTTCTTT. This gives the protein CASSLEQDTEAFF.

The V and J genes are TRBV28 and TRBJ1-3; D call uncertain. CDR1 and CDR2 (germline): MDHEN, SYDVKM. V was pared by 5 bases and J by 0 bases, with 14 bases between. This CDR3 is 16 amino acids long. The CDR3: CASSTHGEFSGNTIYF. CDR3 nucleotides: TGTGCCAGCAGTACCCACGGGGAGTTCTCTGGAAACACCATATATTTT.

V and J are TRBV28 and TRBJ1-5, with D uncertain. Germline CDR1 and CDR2: MDHEN and SYDVKM. The length of the CDR3 is 14 residues. V lost 2 bases, J lost 7 bases, and 12 bases lay in between. The CDR3 sequence is CASSLTQREQPQHF. The CDR3 nucleotides are TGTGCCAGCAGTTTAACCCAAAGGGAACAGCCCCAGCATTTT.

The chain recombines TRBV28 with TRBJ2-3, with 16 bases lining up with TRBD2. This CDR3 comprises 21 residues. Trimming at V came to 6 bases and at J to 1 base, leaving 16 bases not matched to a gene. Germline CDR1 and CDR2: MDHEN and SYDVKM. The CDR3 coding sequence is TGTGCCAGCAGCGACGTCAGGTTGGGACTAGCGGGAGGGAGGGGCACAGATACGCAGTATTTT. Translated: CASSDVRLGLAGGRGTDTQYF.

The chain is built from TRBV2 and TRBJ1-4; D possibly corresponds to TRBD1 (6 bases). CDR1 is SNHLY, CDR2 FYNNEI, per germline. Trimming left V 6 bases short and J 8 bases short, with 10 bases between. The CDR3 spans 12 residues. CDR3 in amino acids: CASSGGREKLFF. The CDR3 bases are TGTGCCAGCAGCGGGGGCCGGGAAAAACTGTTTTTT.

The V gene is TRBV3-1 (or the pseudogene TRBV3-2), the J gene TRBJ2-1; D unclear. Trimming removed 8 bases from V and 12 bases from J, with 14 bases in between. The germline gives CDR1 LGHDT, CDR2 YNNKEL (reference sequence). There are 11 residues in the CDR3. CDR3 sequence (DNA): TGTGCCAGCGGTAGGTCTGTGTGGCAGTTCTTC. Translated, it gives CASGRSVWQFF.

The V and J genes are TRBV7-8 and TRBJ2-7; TRBD1 agrees at 11 bases. V trimming: 3 bases; J trimming: 7 bases; junction bases outside the gene matches: 5. This CDR3 has 14 amino acids. Germline V lookup: CDR1 SGHVS, CDR2 FQNEAQ. The CDR3 DNA sequence: TGTGCCAGCAGCTTCCGGGACAGGGGGGGTGAGCAGTACTTC. Protein product: CASSFRDRGGEQYF.

V and J are TRBV2 and TRBJ1-5; unclear D gene. Deletions cut 8 bases from V and 3 bases from J, with 11 bases between. This CDR3 spans 13 amino acids. The germline V gene encodes CDR1 SNHLY and CDR2 FYNNEI. This CDR3 reads CASGQPLNQPQHF. For the CDR3, the DNA is TGTGCCAGCGGTCAGCCTCTCAATCAGCCCCAGCATTTT.

The gene calls are TRBV28 and TRBJ1-2; the D gene is possibly TRBD1 (6 bases). This CDR3 region has 16 residues. Germline CDR1 and CDR2: MDHEN and SYDVKM. Trimming pared 7 bases from V and 5 bases from J, leaving 23 bases between. The DNA for the CDR3 is TGTGCCAGCATCACCGGACAGCCTACGAGTCGGTATGGCTACACCTTC. This translates into CASITGQPTSRYGYTF.

This chain joins TRBV7-9 and TRBJ2-1; the match to TRBD1 covers 9 bases. The CDR3 has 15 residues. Germline CDR1 reads SEHNR; CDR2 reads FQNEAQ (reference sequence). The J segment lost 7 bases and the V segment lost 4 bases, leaving 8 bases of the junction unmatched. CDR3 coding DNA: TGTGCCAGCAGCTCCCGGGACAGGGAAAGGAATGAGCAGTTCTTC. Protein product: CASSSRDRERNEQFF.

V gene TRBV30 combines with J gene TRBJ1-1; 10 bases match TRBD1. CDR1 GTSNPN and CDR2 SVGIG come from the germline V gene (reference sequence). CDR3 length equals 12 residues. V dropped 3 bases and J dropped 5; count of bases not matched to a gene: 0. The CDR3 DNA is TGTGCCTGGAGGGGACAGGGGACTGAAGCTTTCTTT. Translation gives CAWRGQGTEAFF. The entire variable domain, with the rest obtained from reference TRBV30 and TRBJ1-1, is as follows: SQTIHQWPATLVQPVGSPLSLECTVEGTSNPNLYWYRQAAGRGLQLLFYSVGIGQISSEVPQNLSASRPQDRQFILSSKKLLLSDSGFYLCAWRGQGTEAFFGQGTRLTVV.

The V and J genes are TRBV3-1 (or the pseudogene TRBV3-2) and TRBJ2-1; D remains ambiguous. The V gene lost 1 base and the J gene lost 3 bases, with 10 bases spanning the gap. The CDR3 covers 15 residues. CDR1 and CDR2 from the germline V gene are LGHDT and YNNKEL (reference sequence). CDR3 residues: CASSQVSGRYNEQFF. The CDR3 DNA reads TGTGCCAGCAGCCAAGTTTCCGGCCGCTACAATGAGCAGTTCTTC.

The CDR3 sequence is CASSQMDRGEKLFF. The CDR3 DNA is TGCGCCAGCAGCCAAATGGACAGGGGTGAAAAACTGTTTTTT. The chain has TRBV4-3 and TRBJ1-4; 9 nucleotides line up with TRBD1. J gave up 7 bases and V 2 bases, and 2 bases lay outside the gene matches. This CDR3 region has 14 residues. Germline V CDR1 and CDR2: LGHNA, YSLEER.